The next 11 T cell receptor beta chains were all read from a single sample in a study of control samples from healthy donors and cancer patients. Clones were read by immunoSEQ multiplex PCR, and TCRdb kept only the in-frame ones, dropping some. The table lists under 450,000 clones, about 93% of them singletons, with more than 6% in the top ten. Source material: PBMCs. The receptors were sampled from a man aged 40-55 years with head and neck cancer.

The V and J genes are TRBV9 and TRBJ2-7, with a possible D match to TRBD2 (5 bases). Germline lookup yields CDR1 SGDLS and CDR2 YYNGEE. The CDR3 contains 13 residues. V was clipped by 3 bases and J by 3 bases, with 10 bases between them. The CDR3 nucleotides read TGTGCCAGCAGCGCCCACACTAGCTACGAGCAGTACTTC. Translation: CASSAHTSYEQYF.

The chain joins TRBV27 to TRBJ2-1, with D maybe TRBD2 (5 bases). The ends were cut back, 0 bases at V and 3 bases at J, with 12 bases in the middle. The CDR3 totals 16 residues. CDR1 is MNHEY, CDR2 SMNVEV, per germline (reference sequence). The CDR3 sequence is CASSLSEVVDYNEQFF. CDR3 bases: TGTGCCAGCAGTTTATCGGAGGTAGTGGACTACAATGAGCAGTTCTTC.

This chain uses TRBV6-2 or TRBV6-3 with TRBJ1-6; D perhaps matches TRBD1 (6 bases). The CDR3 is 17 residues long. Germline CDR1 and CDR2: MNHEY and SVGEGT. V was shortened by 2 bases and J by 10 bases, with 21 bases between the two germline ends. CDR3 amino acids: CASSYDLAFGGESPLHF. The CDR3 region has the DNA TGTGCCAGCAGTTACGATCTAGCGTTTGGGGGCGAATCACCCCTCCACTTT.

The chain carries TRBV11-2 and TRBJ2-1; D is uncertain. Looked up from germline, CDR1 is SGHAT and CDR2 is FQNNGV. This CDR3 comprises 15 residues. Trimming stripped 1 base from V and 6 bases from J, with 13 bases between. The CDR3 nucleotides are TGTGCCAGCAGCTTAGTCTTCGGACCGTCCAATGAGCAGTTCTTC. It encodes CASSLVFGPSNEQFF.

The chain has TRBV7-2 and TRBJ1-2, with TRBD1 as a possible D gene (5 bases). The V gene lost 5 bases and the J gene lost 7 bases, with 11 bases spanning the gap. The length of the CDR3 is 12 residues. Germline V gene lookup returns CDR1 SGHTA and CDR2 FQGNSA. The CDR3 region is CASSNQGGGYTF. CDR3 bases: TGTGCCAGCAGCAATCAGGGAGGTGGCTACACCTTC.

The chain couples TRBV3-1 (or the pseudogene TRBV3-2) to TRBJ1-3, with D tentatively TRBD1 (5 bases). Germline loops: CDR1 LGHDT, CDR2 YNNKEL (reference sequence). Trimming took 4 bases from V and 3 from J, leaving 16 bases between them. This CDR3 spans 16 amino acids. CDR3 amino acids: CASSLGTRALGNTIYF. Written as DNA, the CDR3 is TGTGCCAGCAGCCTCGGGACCCGGGCCCTTGGAAACACCATATATTTT.

The chain has TRBV9 and TRBJ2-1; D gene ambiguous. V gave up 0 bases and J gave up 0 bases, with 7 bases separating them. The CDR3 has 15 amino acids. Germline V gene lookup returns CDR1 SGDLS and CDR2 YYNGEE. The CDR3 DNA reads TGTGCCAGCAGCGTAGAGGCAAGCTCCTACAATGAGCAGTTCTTC. Protein: CASSVEASSYNEQFF.

This sequence joins TRBV6-5 and TRBJ2-7; TRBD1 matches at 8 bases. In germline, CDR1 is MNHEY, CDR2 SVGAGI. V dropped 7 bases and J dropped 4; count of bases not matched to a gene: 9. This CDR3 has 14 residues. CDR3 sequence (DNA): TGTGCCAGCAAGACGACAGGGGTCGATTACGAGCAGTACTTC. It is translated as CASKTTGVDYEQYF.

This clone appeared a few times. The chain has TRBV11-1 and TRBJ2-1; 7 bases are shared with TRBD1. The ends lost 4 bases at V and 7 bases at J; junction bases unmatched: 4. The CDR3 runs to 13 residues. CDR1 is SGHAT and CDR2 is FQDESV in the germline V gene (reference sequence). The CDR3 region has the DNA TGTGCCAGCAGCTCACAGGGGAAGAATGAGCAGTTCTTC. This translates into CASSSQGKNEQFF.

The V gene is TRBV4-2, the J gene TRBJ2-3; no clear D. The CDR3 sequence is 14 residues long. V lost 0 bases to trimming and J lost 7 bases, with 11 bases between them. Germline CDR1 is LGHNA and CDR2 is YNFKEQ. In nucleotides, the CDR3 is TGTGCCAGCAGCCAAGACGACCGAACATATACGCAGTATTTT. It is translated as CASSQDDRTYTQYF.

This chain joins TRBV25-1 and TRBJ2-2; D gene unclear. In germline, CDR1 is MGHDK, CDR2 SYGVNS. The CDR3 runs to 12 residues. Trimming cost V 5 bases and J 4 bases, with 5 bases left between them. CDR3 nucleotides: TGTGCCAGCAGTCAAACCACCGGGGAGCTGTTTTTT. Its protein product is CASSQTTGELFF.